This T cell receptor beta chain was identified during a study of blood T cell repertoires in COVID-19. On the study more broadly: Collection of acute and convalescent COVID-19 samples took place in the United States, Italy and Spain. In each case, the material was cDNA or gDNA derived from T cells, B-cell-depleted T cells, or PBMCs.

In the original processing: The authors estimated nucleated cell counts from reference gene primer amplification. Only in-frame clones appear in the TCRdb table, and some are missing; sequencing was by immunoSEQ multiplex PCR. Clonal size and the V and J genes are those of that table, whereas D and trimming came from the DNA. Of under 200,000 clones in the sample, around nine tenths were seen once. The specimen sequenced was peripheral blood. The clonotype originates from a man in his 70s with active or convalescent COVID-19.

The CDR3 sequence is CASRQTGDVSYEQYF. The CDR3, as DNA: TGCGCCAGCAGGCAGACAGGGGATGTCTCCTACGAGCAGTACTTC. V is TRBV10-1 and J is TRBJ2-7; 8 bases line up with TRBD1. Germline loops: CDR1 WNHNN, CDR2 SYGVQD (reference sequence). This CDR3 is 15 amino acids long. Germline trimming cut 6 bases from V and 0 bases from J; bases unmatched to any gene: 7.